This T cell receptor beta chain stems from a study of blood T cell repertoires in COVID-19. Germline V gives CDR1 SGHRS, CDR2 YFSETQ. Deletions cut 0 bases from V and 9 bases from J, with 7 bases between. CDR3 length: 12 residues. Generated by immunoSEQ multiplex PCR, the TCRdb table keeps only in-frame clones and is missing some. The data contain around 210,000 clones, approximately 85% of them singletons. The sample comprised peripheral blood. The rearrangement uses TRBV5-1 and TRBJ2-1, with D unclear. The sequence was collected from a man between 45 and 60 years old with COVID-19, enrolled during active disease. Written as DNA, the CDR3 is TGCGCCAGCAGCTTGGAAAGAGGTGAGCAGTTCTTC. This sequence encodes CASSLERGEQFF.